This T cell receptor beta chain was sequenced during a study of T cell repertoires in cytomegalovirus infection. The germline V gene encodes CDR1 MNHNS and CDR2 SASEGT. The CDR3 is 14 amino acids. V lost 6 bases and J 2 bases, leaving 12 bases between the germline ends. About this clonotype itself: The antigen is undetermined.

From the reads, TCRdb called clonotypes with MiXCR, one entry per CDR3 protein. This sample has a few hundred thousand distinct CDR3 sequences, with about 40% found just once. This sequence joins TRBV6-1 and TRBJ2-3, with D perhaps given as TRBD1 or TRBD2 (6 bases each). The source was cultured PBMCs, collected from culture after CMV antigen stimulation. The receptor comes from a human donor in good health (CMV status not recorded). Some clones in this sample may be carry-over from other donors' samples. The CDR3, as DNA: TGTGCCAGCAGACGAGGGGGGATCACAGATACGCAGTATTTT. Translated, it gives CASRRGGITDTQYF.